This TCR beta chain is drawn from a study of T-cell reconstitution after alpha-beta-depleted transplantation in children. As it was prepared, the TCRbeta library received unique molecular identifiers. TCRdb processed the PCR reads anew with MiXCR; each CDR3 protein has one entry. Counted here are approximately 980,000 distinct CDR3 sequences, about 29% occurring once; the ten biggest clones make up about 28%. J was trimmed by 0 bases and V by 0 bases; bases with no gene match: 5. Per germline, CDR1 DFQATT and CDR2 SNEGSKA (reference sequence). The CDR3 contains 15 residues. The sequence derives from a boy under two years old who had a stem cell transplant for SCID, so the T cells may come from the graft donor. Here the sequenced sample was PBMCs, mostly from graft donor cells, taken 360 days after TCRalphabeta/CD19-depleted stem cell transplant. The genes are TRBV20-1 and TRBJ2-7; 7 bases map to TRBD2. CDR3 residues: CSARDRRLASYEQYF. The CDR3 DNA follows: TGCAGTGCTAGAGATCGGAGACTAGCCTCCTACGAGCAGTACTTC.